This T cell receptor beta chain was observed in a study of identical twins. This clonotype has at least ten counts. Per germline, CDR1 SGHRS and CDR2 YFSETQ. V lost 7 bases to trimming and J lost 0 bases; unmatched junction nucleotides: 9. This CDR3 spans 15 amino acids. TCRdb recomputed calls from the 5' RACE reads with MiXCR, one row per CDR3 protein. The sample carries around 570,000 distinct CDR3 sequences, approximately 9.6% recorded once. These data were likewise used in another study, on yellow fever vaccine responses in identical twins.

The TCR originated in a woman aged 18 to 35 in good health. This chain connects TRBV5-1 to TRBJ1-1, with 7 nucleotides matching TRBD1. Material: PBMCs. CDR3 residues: CASRRDSILNTEAFF. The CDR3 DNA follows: TGCGCCAGCCGCCGGGACAGTATTTTGAACACTGAAGCTTTCTTT.